The 11 T cell receptor beta chains listed next were all sequenced from one sample in a study of PD-1 blockade in classical Hodgkin lymphoma. Measured with immunoSEQ multiplex PCR; TCRdb has only the in-frame clones, and not every one. The data contain over 15,000 clones, about 81% of them singletons. Brentuximab vedotin exposure varied among the patients, all of whom had relapsed after autologous stem cell transplantation. Specimen: peripheral blood mononuclear cells (PBMCs), collected before the second cycle of nivolumab. These TCRs come from a human donor with classical Hodgkin lymphoma.

The chain recombines TRBV7-9 with TRBJ2-1; maybe TRBD2 (6 bases). The CDR3 runs 15 residues. V was trimmed by 2 bases and J by 0 bases, leaving 8 bases between them. CDR1 and CDR2 from the germline V gene are SEHNR and FQNEAQ (reference sequence). The CDR3 loop is CASSLSGVSYNEQFF. In DNA form, the CDR3 reads TGTGCCAGCAGCTTATCGGGGGTCTCCTACAATGAGCAGTTCTTC.

This chain connects TRBV9 to TRBJ2-1, with 8 bases lining up with TRBD2. The CDR3 totals 18 residues. Germline V gene data show CDR1 as SGDLS and CDR2 as YYNGEE. V was pared by 4 bases and J by 0 bases, with 12 bases of the junction left unmatched. The CDR3 coding sequence is TGTGCCAGCAGCAATTCTGATAGCGGGGCCCGCTCCTACAATGAGCAGTTCTTC. Translation gives CASSNSDSGARSYNEQFF.

This chain uses TRBV4-1 with TRBJ2-5; D may match TRBD1 or TRBD2 (5 bases each). With 6 bases removed from V and 2 bases from J, the gap between germline ends came to 19 bases. The CDR3 runs 16 residues. CDR1 is MGHRA, CDR2 YSYEKL, per germline. CDR3 amino acids: CASRPNGAAVQETQYF. The CDR3 DNA follows: TGCGCCAGCAGGCCTAACGGGGCAGCGGTACAAGAGACCCAGTACTTC.

The chain couples TRBV5-7 to TRBJ2-7; no clear D. TRBV5-7 falls under the ORF class, with uncertain function. The CDR3 totals 15 residues. V dropped 3 bases and J dropped 0 bases, with 13 bases sitting between them. CDR3 in DNA: TGTGCCAGCAGCTCGCCCGACCGTAACTCCTACGAGCAGTACTTC. This translates into CASSSPDRNSYEQYF.

The chain couples TRBV9 to TRBJ1-6; D is undetermined. Trimming pared 0 bases from V and 6 bases from J, leaving 13 bases between. The CDR3 has 16 amino acids. CDR1 is SGDLS, CDR2 YYNGEE, per germline. The CDR3 DNA reads TGTGCCAGCAGCGTAGAGGGCAGTAGGCTTAATTCACCCCTCCACTTT. Translation: CASSVEGSRLNSPLHF.

The V and J genes are TRBV30 and TRBJ1-2; the D is unclear. CDR1 and CDR2 from the germline V gene are GTSNPN and SVGIG (reference sequence). With 2 bases removed from V and 4 bases from J, the gap between germline ends came to 14 bases. CDR3 size: 14 residues. CDR3 region: CAWSKFGVSYGYTF. CDR3 sequence (DNA): TGTGCCTGGAGTAAGTTCGGAGTGAGCTATGGCTACACCTTC.

The chain has TRBV5-1 and TRBJ2-3; TRBD1 aligns across 9 bases. CDR1 SGHRS and CDR2 YFSETQ come from the germline V gene. The CDR3 runs to 15 residues. Losses at the gene ends were 3 bases for V and 2 bases for J; bases not matched to a gene: 4. CDR3 coding DNA: TGCGCCAGCAGCTCGGACAGGGGCCTCACAGATACGCAGTATTTT. It codes for CASSSDRGLTDTQYF.

The chain combines TRBV5-4 with TRBJ2-6; D gene unclear. Trimming cost V 5 bases and J 3 bases, with 9 bases left between them. Germline CDR1 reads SGHNT; CDR2 reads YYREEE (reference sequence). CDR3 size: 14 residues. Here the CDR3 reads CASSREYGANVLTF. The CDR3 coding sequence is TGTGCCAGCAGTCGAGAGTATGGGGCCAACGTCCTGACTTTC.

Turning to this clone: A junction boundary mismatches the germline segment, possibly from a read error. V is TRBV7-6 and J is TRBJ1-1; possible D gene TRBD1, 6 bases. CDR3 length: 15 residues. Per germline, CDR1 SGHVS and CDR2 FNYEAQ. CDR3 region: CASGLGTGTRAEAFF. In nucleotides, the CDR3 is TGTGCCAGCGGCTTAGGTACAGGGACGAGGGCTGAAGCTTTCTTT.

The chain carries TRBV7-8 and TRBJ1-1; unclear D gene. With 1 base removed from V and 1 base from J, the gap between germline ends came to 10 bases. In germline, CDR1 is SGHVS, CDR2 FQNEAQ. This CDR3 has 15 amino acids. The CDR3 nucleotides are TGTGCCAGCAGCTTAGATGGCAGCGCGAACACTGAAGCTTTCTTT. Protein: CASSLDGSANTEAFF.

This chain connects TRBV30 to TRBJ2-7; perhaps TRBD2 as D (5 bases). Per the germline V gene, CDR1 is GTSNPN and CDR2 is SVGIG (reference sequence). The CDR3 is made up of 14 amino acids. Trimming removed 0 bases at V and 1 base at J, with 10 bases between. This CDR3 is CAWSVLGSSYEQYF. The CDR3 DNA sequence: TGTGCCTGGAGTGTACTGGGGAGTTCCTACGAGCAGTACTTC. Drawing the rest from reference TRBV30 and TRBJ2-7, the complete variable domain is SQTIHQWPATLVQPVGSPLSLECTVEGTSNPNLYWYRQAAGRGLQLLFYSVGIGQISSEVPQNLSASRPQDRQFILSSKKLLLSDSGFYLCAWSVLGSSYEQYFGPGTRLTVT.